The 14 T cell receptor beta chains in this list originate from one sample, sequenced in a study of T cell responses to AZD1222 COVID-19 vaccine. Assay used: immunoSEQ multiplex PCR; TCRdb lists only in-frame clones, some missing. This sample carries about 120,000 clones, around nine tenths of them seen once, and the ten largest clones take 9.5% to 15%. The source was peripheral blood, collected on day 0 of AZD1222 vaccination. The receptors come from an adult in good health.

The genes are TRBV28 and TRBJ1-3; TRBD1 matches 10 bases. This CDR3 is 17 amino acids long. CDR1 and CDR2 from the germline V gene are MDHEN and SYDVKM. J gave up 3 bases and V 5 bases, and 10 bases lay outside the gene matches. Written as DNA, the CDR3 is TGTGCCAGCAGTACTCGACAGGGGGCTATTTTTGGAAACACCATATATTTT. Translation gives CASSTRQGAIFGNTIYF.

This rearrangement joins TRBV6-2 or TRBV6-3 to TRBJ1-1; 10 bases line up with TRBD1. This CDR3 spans 18 amino acids. Germline loops: CDR1 MNHEY, CDR2 SVGEGT. V gave up 2 bases and J gave up 0 bases; unmatched junction bases: 9. As DNA, the CDR3 is TGTGCCAGCAGTTACAATCCGGGACAGGGGTACTTGAACACTGAAGCTTTCTTT. This codes for CASSYNPGQGYLNTEAFF.

J is TRBJ2-7 and V is TRBV20-1; D not resolved. V was clipped by 7 bases and J by 7 bases, with 14 bases between them. This CDR3 is 11 amino acids long. Germline V lookup: CDR1 DFQATT, CDR2 SNEGSKA (reference sequence). The CDR3 coding sequence is TGCAGTGTACGGCGAGAATGGGAGCAGTACTTC. Amino acids: CSVRREWEQYF.

The chain joins TRBV5-1 to TRBJ2-3, with TRBD2 matching 12 bases. The CDR3 length is 17 residues. CDR1 and CDR2 (germline): SGHRS, YFSETQ. V shed 1 base and J 4 bases; nucleotides not matched to a gene: 7. CDR3 protein: CASSLFSSGRAPDTQYF. The CDR3 bases are TGCGCCAGCAGCTTGTTCTCTAGCGGGAGGGCCCCAGATACGCAGTATTTT.

The V gene is TRBV9, the J gene TRBJ2-6, with 8 bases lining up with TRBD2. This CDR3 comprises 16 residues. The germline V gene encodes CDR1 SGDLS and CDR2 YYNGEE. V gave up 3 bases and J gave up 2 bases; unmatched junction bases: 4. The CDR3 nucleotides are TGTGCCAGCAGCGGACTAGCGAGGACTGGGGCCAACGTCCTGACTTTC. This translates into CASSGLARTGANVLTF. The full variable domain, in which reference TRBV9 and TRBJ2-6 provide the parts outside the CDR3, is DSGVTQTPKHLITATGQRVTLRCSPRSGDLSVYWYQQSLDQGLQFLIQYYNGEERAKGNILERFSAQQFPDLHSELNLSSLELGDSALYFCASSGLARTGANVLTFGAGSRLTVL.

The V and J genes are TRBV4-1 and TRBJ2-2; TRBD1 aligns across 10 bases. The CDR3 extends over 16 amino acids. CDR1 MGHRA and CDR2 YSYEKL come from the germline V gene. V shed 3 bases, J shed 4 bases, and the junction held 5 bases outside the gene matches. Here the CDR3 DNA reads TGCGCCAGCAGCCATAAGGACAGGGGGGTCACCGGGGAGCTGTTTTTT. This translates into CASSHKDRGVTGELFF.

The chain carries TRBV18 and TRBJ1-4, with 7 bases fitting TRBD1. Germline CDR1 KGHSH, CDR2 LQKENI. Trimming cost V 3 bases and J 5 bases; bases outside gene matches: 6. The CDR3 length is 15 residues. CDR3 in amino acids: CASSPRRGGNEKLFF. The CDR3 coding sequence is TGTGCCAGCTCACCCCGCAGGGGGGGGAATGAAAAACTGTTTTTT.

The chain uses TRBV28 and TRBJ2-2, with a tentative D call TRBD1 (5 bases). CDR1 is MDHEN and CDR2 is SYDVKM in the germline V gene. The ends were cut back, 3 bases at V and 2 bases at J, with 7 bases in the middle. The CDR3 runs to 14 residues. As DNA, the CDR3 is TGTGCCAGCAGTTTTGGGGCCAACACCGGGGAGCTGTTTTTT. This encodes CASSFGANTGELFF. Combining the CDR3 with reference TRBV28 and TRBJ2-2 gives the whole variable domain DVKVTQSSRYLVKRTGEKVFLECVQDMDHENMFWYRQDPGLGLRLIYFSYDVKMKEKGDIPEGYSVSREKKERFSLILESASTNQTSMYLCASSFGANTGELFFGEGSRLTVL.

This sequence joins TRBV5-8 and TRBJ1-5, with a possible D match to TRBD1 (6 bases). Trimming shortened V by 2 bases and J by 1 base, and 22 bases separated the two germline ends. Per germline, CDR1 SGHTS and CDR2 YDEGEE. There are 19 residues in the CDR3. The CDR3 spells CASSFRSIGGGESNQPQHF. CDR3 DNA: TGTGCCAGCAGCTTTAGATCGATCGGGGGGGGCGAGAGCAATCAGCCCCAGCATTTT.

This clone was seen only once. The chain combines TRBV5-8 with TRBJ2-1; no reliable D call. CDR1 is SGHTS and CDR2 is YDEGEE in the germline V gene. Trimming took off 4 bases at V and 0 bases at J, with 11 bases between the two ends. CDR3 length: 15 residues. CDR3: CASSTRGFSYNEQFF. CDR3 DNA sequence: TGTGCCAGCAGCACCCGAGGATTCTCCTACAATGAGCAGTTCTTC.

The chain employs TRBV12-3 or TRBV12-4 and TRBJ1-5, with no clear D. The V end lost 5 bases, the J end lost 9 bases, and 14 bases lay between the germline ends. CDR3 length: 13 residues. The CDR3 DNA follows: TGTGCCAGCAGTAGTCAATCCTTCGGGCCCCAGCATTTT. Its translation: CASSSQSFGPQHF.

The J gene is TRBJ2-7, the V gene TRBV4-1; 8 nucleotides match TRBD2. V lost 1 base to trimming and J lost 4 bases; unmatched junction nucleotides: 6. CDR3 length equals 15 residues. Germline V CDR1 and CDR2: MGHRA, YSYEKL. The CDR3 loop reads CASSQVLADAYEQYF. As DNA, the CDR3 is TGCGCCAGCAGCCAAGTACTAGCGGACGCTTACGAGCAGTACTTC.

The rearrangement uses TRBV3-1 (or the pseudogene TRBV3-2) and TRBJ2-1; 11 bases align to TRBD2. CDR1 and CDR2 (germline): LGHDT, YNNKEL (reference sequence). V lost 1 base and J lost 5; bases outside the gene matches: 4. The CDR3 sequence is 16 residues long. In DNA form, the CDR3 reads TGTGCCAGCAGCCAAGCCTTAGCGGGAGGGCACAATGAGCAGTTCTTC. It yields the protein CASSQALAGGHNEQFF.

This chain connects TRBV24-1 to TRBJ2-5; 11 bases fit TRBD1. Germline lookup yields CDR1 KGHDR and CDR2 SFDVKD. This CDR3 is built from 17 residues. V dropped 3 bases and J dropped 4; count of bases not matched to a gene: 9. The CDR3 is CATSDPARTGGIETQYF. The CDR3 DNA follows: TGTGCCACCAGTGATCCCGCCCGGACAGGGGGCATAGAGACCCAGTACTTC.